This T cell receptor (beta chain) was obtained from a study of T-cell reconstitution after alpha-beta-depleted transplantation in children. Points from the study as a whole: At around two months after transplant, the alpha-beta T cells were reportedly derived from several hundred expanded clones that came from non-depleted graft cells. Most T-cell counts and diversity one year after the transplant came from T cells that were newly produced.

Unique molecular identifiers tagged the TCRbeta library. TCRdb re-called the PCR reads with MiXCR, one entry per CDR3 protein. Seen here are 800,000 to 1,000,000 distinct CDR3 sequences, roughly 31% observed once, and the top ten hold around 30%. V lost 10 bases and J 0 bases, leaving 11 bases between the germline ends. Germline CDR1 reads MDHEN; CDR2 reads SYDVKM. The CDR3 is made up of 13 amino acids. A few counts support this clonotype. Its antigen is currently unknown. The J gene is TRBJ2-3, the V gene TRBV28, with D perhaps TRBD1 (6 bases). The clonotype was recovered from a boy younger than two who had a stem cell transplant for SCID, so the T cells may come from the graft donor. The sequencing here drew on PBMCs, mostly from graft donor cells, taken 360 days after TCRalphabeta/CD19-depleted stem cell transplant. The CDR3, as DNA: TGTGCCATCGGACAGTCTAGCACAGATACGCAGTATTTT. It yields the protein CAIGQSSTDTQYF.